The text below deals with one T cell receptor (beta chain). The sample originates from a study of technical replicates of blood from a few donors. Produced via immunoSEQ multiplex PCR; TCRdb's table is partial and in-frame only. The table records about 84,000 clones, approximately 90% of them present only once. Trimming removed 7 bases from V and 6 bases from J; junction bases left unmatched: 4. Germline V gives CDR1 SQVTM, CDR2 ANQGSEA. The CDR3 length is 11 residues. The origin of this receptor is a human donor in good health. The rearrangement uses TRBV29-1 and TRBJ1-2, with TRBD1 matching over 8 bases. Input material: T cells isolated from PBMCs. The CDR3 here is CSARTGHGYTF. DNA of the CDR3: TGCAGCGCAAGGACAGGGCATGGCTACACCTTC.